This entry describes one T cell receptor (beta chain). Its antigen is still unknown. The data belong to a study of monozygotic twins with inflammatory bowel disease (dated by TCRdb to about 2019). Background on the whole study: A total of around 30 monozygotic twin pairs were included in the full study, comprising nine German pairs (four IBD-concordant, five IBD-discordant) and 19 IBD-discordant Danish pairs. The search for disease-associated traits relied mainly on comparing, within discordant pairs, IBD patients with their genetically identical healthy co-twins. Each individual had, on average, about 151 000 unique TCRalpha sequences and 181 000 unique TCRbeta sequences available for analysis.

Here is what the overall study found, with its caveats: Background noise and inter-individual variability may have been introduced into the repertoires by the differing immunosuppressive treatments among patients. Different T cell subtypes could not be distinguished in the analysis. Concordant and discordant twins showed no difference in repertoire similarity, possibly because of limited statistical power. Fewer clonotypes were shared with other individuals by IBD patients than by healthy twins, most markedly in patients showing signs of disease activity. The results gave no support for a single strong signal or clonotype linked to IBD. IBD patients had lower TCRbeta repertoire diversity, measured by the inverse Simpson index, than their healthy co-twins.

The receptor library was made with 5' RACE. Each TCR library was prepared from 3,000 to 4,500 ng of total RNA. For each sample, cDNA synthesis with SMARTScribe reverse transcriptase was split into eight separate reactions. During cDNA synthesis, unique molecular identifiers containing a 6-nucleotide sample barcode were introduced by template switching. TCRalpha and TCRbeta cDNA was amplified in two nested PCRs of 16 and 9 cycles, and bead purification was carried out after each PCR. Before amplification, the cDNA was treated with uracil DNA-glycosylase and purified using the QIAquick PCR purification kit. In the second PCR, Illumina TruSeq-compatible adapters and sample-specific barcodes were added. TapeStation and Qubit were used to check library quality and concentration, and 4 to 6 ng of each library went into the pool. The pooled libraries were sequenced with 2 x 100 bp reads and custom sequencing primers on an Illumina HiSeq2500 single-index Rapid Run. In the source study's methods: MiGEC version 1.2.6 was used for UMI-based consensus assembly to correct PCR and sequencing errors. MiXCR version 2.1.1 was used for V(D)J alignment, clonotype assembly and CDR3 extraction. Gene usage, clonotype sharing and MAIT/NKT TCR abundance were normalised by analysing the top 1000, 10 000 and 20 000 clonotypes per sample. After downsampling to 27 000 UMIs, diversity was calculated as the inverse Simpson index using the vegan R package. Statistical testing used paired Mann-Whitney U tests on the discordant twin pairs and applied Benjamini-Hochberg correction for multiple testing. TCRdb reprocessed the reads and assigns one entry to each CDR3 protein sequence, leaving out DNA. The V and J calls were not made by the authors but by TCRdb's processing. This sample's table lists 150,000 to 200,000 distinct CDR3 sequences. Of the sample, less than 8% is held by the ten largest clones.

From each donor, a roughly 2.6 ml peripheral blood sample was collected into PAXgene tubes and stored at -80 degrees C. Without any T cell sorting, total RNA was extracted from whole blood using the PAXgene blood miRNA kit on an automated QIAcube. Peripheral blood from monozygotic twin pairs concordant or discordant for inflammatory bowel disease was subjected to deep TCRalpha and TCRbeta repertoire profiling with unique molecular barcoding. For every twin pair, smoking habits were documented, and each individual was categorised as a current, former or never smoker. The CDR1 and CDR2 encoded by the germline V gene are ENHRY and SYGVKD. The CDR3 runs 15 residues from the cysteine to the phenylalanine. No DNA is recorded.

The source is a human donor with ulcerative colitis or Crohn's disease, or a healthy co-twin of an affected twin (not recorded which). The V and J genes are TRBV10-3 and TRBJ2-5; TCRdb selects TRBD2, and the lack of DNA leaves this call unchecked. Sample: blood. The CDR3 region reads CAISEIGTSQETQYF.